This T cell receptor (beta chain) appears in the sequencing data of a study of CD8 T cells in ankylosing spondylitis. General study results and limits: Reactive arthritis synovial fluid and blood previously showed some of these motif variants. A TCR beta motif of under 10 highly homologous variants seemed to mark ankylosing spondylitis blood.

The germline V and J ends were trimmed by 7 bases and 0 bases, with 10 bases remaining between them. Germline V lookup: CDR1 SQVTM, CDR2 ANQGSEA. This CDR3 contains 13 residues. This clonotype was seen ten or more times. Its antigen is currently unknown. Generation of TCR beta libraries employed quantitative 5'-RACE incorporating molecular barcodes. One entry per CDR3 protein results from TCRdb running MiXCR on the 5' RACE reads. The sample lists roughly 300,000 distinct CDR3 sequences; less than 9.5% were seen once. The gene calls are TRBV29-1 and TRBJ2-1; no firm D call. The sequence was collected from a male donor with ankylosing spondylitis. Sequencing was done on a sample of blood, either unsorted or a sorted T cell fraction (not recorded which). CDR3 bases: TGCAGCGGTCGGGCAAGCTCCTACAATGAGCAGTTCTTC. Translation: CSGRASSYNEQFF.